Sequencing of this TCR beta chain was carried out in a study of T cells in localized non-small cell lung cancer (dated by TCRdb to the early 2020s). At the level of the whole study: T cell repertoires of hundreds of early-stage NSCLC patients were analyzed, with tumors being compared against uninvolved tumor-adjacent lungs. All 240 or so NSCLC patients in the cohort were treatment-naive and had localized lung tumors that were resected. A mean age of approximately 66 years was recorded for the NSCLC patients, of whom more than 120 were male and some 100 were female. General conclusions and limits of the study: A median of around 57 of the top 100 tumor clones were detected in paired uninvolved adjacent lung, and 28 of these tumor clones were also found among the top 100 clones of the paired uninvolved adjacent lung. Because the study design was exploratory, TCR variables were selected using unadjusted p-values without false-discovery rate correction. Multi-region tumor sequencing was not performed, so intratumor heterogeneity could not be excluded. Uninvolved tumor-adjacent lung showed the highest T cell clonality, higher than tumor, which suggests more focused antigenic responses in the uninvolved tumor-adjacent lung. Higher T cell density in blood was associated with longer overall survival, whereas higher clonality in adjacent lung was associated with shorter survival.

From the germline V gene, CDR1 is SGHRS and CDR2 is YFSETQ. Trimmed from V: 4 bases; trimmed from J: 4 bases; junction bases lacking a gene match: 8. Taken from cysteine to phenylalanine, the CDR3 has 15 residues. CDR3 DNA only is kept here, 45 bases in frame from base 1. TCR beta CDR3 regions were sequenced from DNA using the immunoSEQ Assay. Concerning the study's data processing: T cell density was computed as TCR beta template counts normalized to usable DNA estimated by amplifying housekeeping genes. The preseqR package was used to estimate richness by extrapolating to 400,000 templates for PBMC samples and to 120,000 templates for tissue samples. Clonality was calculated as one minus Pielou's evenness. Differential abundance testing on productive amino-acid clonotypes, with a minimum total count of 5 and an alpha of 0.1, was used to identify tissue-enriched TCRs. Repertoire overlap between compartments was quantified with the Jaccard Index and Morisita Overlap Index. GLIPH clustered TCR beta CDR3s with public tetramer-defined viral CDR3s; viral motifs required at least three viral sequences plus V-gene enrichment. This is the immuneACCESS table as TCRdb keeps it, with only in-frame sequences that have V and J called. A part of the clones is gone; compared with another copy, unresolved V genes explain less than half, and the rest is unexplained. The V and J calls and the clone size are those of that table, but D and trimming were determined from the DNA. Within this sample are more than 2,500 clones, with under 20% of them counted one time only. The ten largest clones capture around 20% of the sample.

At diagnosis, peripheral blood, uninvolved tumor-adjacent lung and tumor were collected and were preserved as a mix of fresh-frozen and FFPE material. This clone has a single count. This receptor's antigen is unknown. Base quality data are lacking; no much larger clone is found one base away. The sample consisted of lung tumor tissue, taken before any cancer treatment. This clonotype originated in a man between 40 and 69 years old with stage I squamous cell lung carcinoma. The receptor chain draws on TRBV5-1 and TRBJ2-5, with 9 middle bases fitting TRBD1. The sequence in DNA is TGCGCCAGCAGCATACAGGGACAGGGCTCAGAGACCCAGTACTTC. The translation is CASSIQGQGSETQYF.